These T cell receptor beta chains were read from a single sample in a study of cytomegalovirus exposure and HLA in healthy donors. Profiling relied on immunoSEQ multiplex PCR, and the TCRdb table lists in-frame clones only, not all of them. The sample shows about 190,000 clones, around 83% of them seen only once. The source material was PBMCs. The receptors here all came from a woman younger than 30 in good health and CMV-seronegative. The CDR3 runs from the conserved cysteine through the conserved F or W. The order of the fields is D gene, clone size, V gene, J gene, CDR3 DNA, CDR3 protein. D genes are given only for firm matches. Rows may omit the clone size; those that give it use once, few, many or a size class.

>NA|few|TRBV29-1|TRBJ2-7
TGCAGCGTTGTATTGGGTAGGAGCGACGAGCAGTACTTC
CSVVLGRSDEQYF
>NA|once|TRBV19|TRBJ1-1
TGTGCCAGTAGTATATTTGGACAGTGGAACACTGAAGCTTTCTTT
CASSIFGQWNTEAFF
>NA|NA|TRBV18|TRBJ1-1
TGTGCCAGCTCACCACAGGTACGGCGGACTGAAGCTTTCTTT
CASSPQVRRTEAFF
>NA|NA|TRBV27|TRBJ2-5
TGTGCCAGCAGTAAGTGGGGGGACCAAGAGACCCAGTACTTC
CASSKWGDQETQYF
>TRBD1|NA|TRBV7-9|TRBJ2-7
TGTGCCAGCAGCAAAAGACAGGGGGCTCGGGACGGGCAGTACTTC
CASSKRQGARDGQYF
>NA|NA|TRBV6-1|TRBJ1-1
TGTGCCGGAAGTGCCGGCGGTTCCCTAAACACTGAAGCTTTCTTT
CAGSAGGSLNTEAFF
>NA|NA|TRBV10-1|TRBJ2-5
TGCGCCAGCAGTGGGATAGAGACAACAGAGACCCAGTACTTC
CASSGIETTETQYF
>TRBD2|NA|TRBV7-2|TRBJ2-1
TGTGCCAGCAGCCGGACTAGCGGGAGGGGGTACTACAATGAGCAGTTCTTC
CASSRTSGRGYYNEQFF
>TRBD1|NA|TRBV7-9|TRBJ2-5
TGTGCCAGCAGCTTAGCCCGAGGACAGGGAGAGACCCAGTACTTC
CASSLARGQGETQYF
>TRBD2|NA|TRBV30|TRBJ2-5
TGTGCCTGGAGTGCCCCTTTAGCGGGAGGGGAGACCCAGTACTTC
CAWSAPLAGGETQYF
>TRBD1|NA|TRBV9|TRBJ1-3
TGTGCCAGCAGCGTAGGGGGGACAGACAAGTCTGGAAACACCATATATTTT
CASSVGGTDKSGNTIYF
>TRBD1|NA|TRBV2|TRBJ1-5
TGTGCCAGCCTCCGGGACAGGGGTCGTCAGCCCCAGCATTTT
CASLRDRGRQPQHF
>TRBD2|NA|TRBV27|TRBJ2-5
TGTGCCAGCAGTTTATTGGGGGGGCAAGAGACCCAGTACTTC
CASSLLGGQETQYF
>NA|NA|TRBV5-4|TRBJ2-2
TGTGCCAGCAGCTTGGATGGTTGGACACTCACCGGGGAGCTGTTTTTT
CASSLDGWTLTGELFF
>TRBD1|NA|TRBV19|TRBJ2-5
TGTGCCAGTAGCCGAACAGGGGGCGCGGAGACCCAGTACTTC
CASSRTGGAETQYF
>NA|NA|TRBV6-5|TRBJ2-4
TGTGCCAGCAGACTAGACCGTTCAGCCAAAAACATTCAGTACTTC
CASRLDRSAKNIQYF
>TRBD1|NA|TRBV13|TRBJ2-1
TGTGCCAGCACTGCGACAGGGACGGATGAGCAGTTCTTC
CASTATGTDEQFF
>TRBD1|few|TRBV4-1|TRBJ1-1
TGCGCCAGCAGCCAAGGAGACAGGGACACTGAAGCTTTCTTT
CASSQGDRDTEAFF
>TRBD2|NA|TRBV7-9|TRBJ2-7
TGTGCCAGCAGCTCTTTTGGGACTAGCGGGAGATACAGCCACGAGCAGTACTTC
CASSSFGTSGRYSHEQYF
>TRBD2|NA|TRBV7-3|TRBJ2-3
TGTGCCAGCAGCTTAGTAGCGGGAGGTGCAGATACGCAGTATTTT
CASSLVAGGADTQYF
>NA|NA|TRBV30|TRBJ2-1
TGTGCCTGGTACTCGGGGTACAATGAGCAGTTCTTC
CAWYSGYNEQFF
>NA|NA|TRBV5-1|TRBJ2-3
TGCGCCAGCAGCCCAATAAGGGGTAGCACAGATACGCAGTATTTT
CASSPIRGSTDTQYF
>TRBD2|few|TRBV19|TRBJ2-7
TGTGCCAGTAGTATCTCGGCTAGCGGGGCCTACGAGCAGTACTTC
CASSISASGAYEQYF
>TRBD2|few|TRBV28|TRBJ2-1
TGTGCCAGCAGTTTTAGTAGCACGCGGGGGAGCTCCTACAATGAGCAGTTCTTC
CASSFSSTRGSSYNEQFF
>NA|few|TRBV27|TRBJ2-7
TGTGCCAGCAGTGCCCCAGGGGACCCCTACGAGCAGTACTTC
CASSAPGDPYEQYF
>TRBD2|NA|TRBV6-1|TRBJ2-1
TGTGCCAGCATTGCGGGGGTGACCTACAATGAGCAGTTCTTC
CASIAGVTYNEQFF
>NA|once|TRBV5-4|TRBJ2-7
TGTGCCAGCAGCTTGGCGAGCTCCTACGAGCAGTACTTC
CASSLASSYEQYF
>TRBD2|NA|TRBV6-1|TRBJ2-5
TGTGCCAGCAGTGAATATGGGGGGGGGCAAGAGACCCAGTACTTC
CASSEYGGGQETQYF
>NA|NA|TRBV5-8|TRBJ2-3
TGTGCCAGCAGCTTCAGAAACACAGATACGCAGTATTTT
CASSFRNTDTQYF
>NA|few|TRBV27|TRBJ2-2
TGTGCCAGCAGTCCCACGACAGGCGGGGAGCTGTTTTTT
CASSPTTGGELFF
>NA|NA|TRBV6-1|TRBJ1-3
TGTGCCAGCAGTGAGGGGTCCCACGGGGGTTTTTTAGGGAACACCATATATTTT
CASSEGSHGGFLGNTIYF
>TRBD1|NA|TRBV9|TRBJ1-1
TGTGCCAGCAGCGTAGCCCGGGACAGGGCCATCATGAACACTGAAGCTTTCTTT
CASSVARDRAIMNTEAFF
>NA|NA|TRBV27|TRBJ1-1
TGTGCCAGCAGTTTATCCTTGGCCAACACTGAAGCTTTCTTT
CASSLSLANTEAFF
>TRBD2|NA|TRBV30|TRBJ2-7
TGTGCCTGGAGTGGGCCGGGACTAGCGGGAGGGGGCTACGAGCAGTACTTC
CAWSGPGLAGGGYEQYF
>TRBD1|few|TRBV2|TRBJ2-1
TGTGCCAGCAGACAGGACAGGGACAATGAGCAGTTCTTC
CASRQDRDNEQFF
>NA|NA|TRBV23-1|TRBJ2-1
TGCGCCAGCAGTCAATCAACCGCGCACTCCTACAATGAGCAGTTCTTC
CASSQSTAHSYNEQFF